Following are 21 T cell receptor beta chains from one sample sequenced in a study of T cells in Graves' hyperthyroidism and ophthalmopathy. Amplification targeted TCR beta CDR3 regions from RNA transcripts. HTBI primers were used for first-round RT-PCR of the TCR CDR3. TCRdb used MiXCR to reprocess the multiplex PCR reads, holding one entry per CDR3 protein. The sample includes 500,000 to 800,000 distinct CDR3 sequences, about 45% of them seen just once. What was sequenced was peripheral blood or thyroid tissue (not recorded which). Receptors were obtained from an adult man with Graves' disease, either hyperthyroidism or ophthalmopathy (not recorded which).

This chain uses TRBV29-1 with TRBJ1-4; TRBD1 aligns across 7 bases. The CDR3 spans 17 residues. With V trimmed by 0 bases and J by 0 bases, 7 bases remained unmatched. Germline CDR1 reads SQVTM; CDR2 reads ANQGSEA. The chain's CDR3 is CSVEDRQGGATNEKLFF. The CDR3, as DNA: TGCAGCGTTGAAGATCGACAGGGTGGGGCAACTAATGAAAAACTGTTTTTT. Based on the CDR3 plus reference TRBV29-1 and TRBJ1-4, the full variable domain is SAVISQKPSRDICQRGTSLTIQCQVDSQVTMMFWYRQQPGQSLTLIATANQGSEATYESGFVIDKFPISRPNLTFSTLTVSNMSPEDSSIYLCSVEDRQGGATNEKLFFGSGTQLSVL.

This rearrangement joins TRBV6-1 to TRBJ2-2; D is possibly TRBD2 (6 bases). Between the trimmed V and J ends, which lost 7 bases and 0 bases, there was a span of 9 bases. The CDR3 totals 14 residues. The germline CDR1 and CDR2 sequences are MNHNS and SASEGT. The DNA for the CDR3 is TGTGCCAGCAAGAGACTAGCGAACACCGGGGAGCTGTTTTTT. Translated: CASKRLANTGELFF.

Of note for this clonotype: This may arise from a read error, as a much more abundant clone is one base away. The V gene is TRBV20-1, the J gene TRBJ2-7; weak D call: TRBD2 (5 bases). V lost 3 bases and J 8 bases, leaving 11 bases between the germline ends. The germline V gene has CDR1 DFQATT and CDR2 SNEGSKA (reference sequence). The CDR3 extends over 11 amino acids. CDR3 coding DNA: TGCAGTGCTAGTGACGGGAATCAGCAGTACTTC. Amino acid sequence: CSASDGNQQYF.

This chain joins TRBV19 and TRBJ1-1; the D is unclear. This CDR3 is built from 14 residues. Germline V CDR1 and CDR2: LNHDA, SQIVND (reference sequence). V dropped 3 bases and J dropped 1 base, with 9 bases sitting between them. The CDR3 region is CASSIGRSNTEAFF. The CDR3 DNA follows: TGTGCCAGTAGTATCGGACGTTCGAACACTGAAGCTTTCTTT.

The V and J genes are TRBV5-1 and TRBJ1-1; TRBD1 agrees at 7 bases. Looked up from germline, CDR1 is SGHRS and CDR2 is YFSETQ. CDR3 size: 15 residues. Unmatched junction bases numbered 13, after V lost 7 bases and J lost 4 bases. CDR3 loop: CASRDTGASGTEAFF. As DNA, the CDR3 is TGCGCCAGCCGAGATACAGGGGCCTCGGGCACTGAAGCTTTCTTT.

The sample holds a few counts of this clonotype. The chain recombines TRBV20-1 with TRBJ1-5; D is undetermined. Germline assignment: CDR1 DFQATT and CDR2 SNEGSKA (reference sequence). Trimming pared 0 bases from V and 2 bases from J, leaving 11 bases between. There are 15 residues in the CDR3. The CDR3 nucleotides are TGCAGTGCTAGAGAGGAGGGTGTTGGCAATCAGCCCCAGCATTTT. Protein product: CSAREEGVGNQPQHF.

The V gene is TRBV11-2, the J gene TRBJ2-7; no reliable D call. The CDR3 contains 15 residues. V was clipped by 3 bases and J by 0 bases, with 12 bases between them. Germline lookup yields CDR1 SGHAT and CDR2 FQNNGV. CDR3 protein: CASSLVVGPSYEQYF. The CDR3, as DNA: TGTGCCAGCAGCTTGGTAGTGGGCCCCTCCTACGAGCAGTACTTC.

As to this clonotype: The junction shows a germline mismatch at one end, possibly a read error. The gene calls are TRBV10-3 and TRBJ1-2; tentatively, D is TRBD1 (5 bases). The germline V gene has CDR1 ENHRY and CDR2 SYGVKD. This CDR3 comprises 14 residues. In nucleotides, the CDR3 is TGTGCCAGCAGTGAAGGGATAGGGGCCTACGGCTACACCTTC. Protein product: CASSEGIGAYGYTF.

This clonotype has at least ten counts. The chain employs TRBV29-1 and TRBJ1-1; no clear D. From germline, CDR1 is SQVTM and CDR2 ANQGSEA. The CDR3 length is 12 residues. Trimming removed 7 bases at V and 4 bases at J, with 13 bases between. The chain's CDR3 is CSAAGRGTEAFF. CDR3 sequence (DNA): TGCAGCGCCGCAGGCCGGGGCACTGAAGCTTTCTTT.

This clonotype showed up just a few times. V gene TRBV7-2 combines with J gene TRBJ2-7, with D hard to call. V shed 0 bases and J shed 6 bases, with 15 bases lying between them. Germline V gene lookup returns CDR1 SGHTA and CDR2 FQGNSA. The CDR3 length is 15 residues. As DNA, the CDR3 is TGTGCCAGCAGCTTAGCCGGTGGGAACCTGGGCGAGCAGTACTTC. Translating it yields CASSLAGGNLGEQYF.

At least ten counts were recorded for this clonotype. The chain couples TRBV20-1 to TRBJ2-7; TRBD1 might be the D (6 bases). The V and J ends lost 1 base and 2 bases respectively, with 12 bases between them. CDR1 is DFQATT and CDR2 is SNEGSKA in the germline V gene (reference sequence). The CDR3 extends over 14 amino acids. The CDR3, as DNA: TGCAGTGCTAGAGCGTCAGAGGGGGCCTACGAGCAGTACTTC. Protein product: CSARASEGAYEQYF.

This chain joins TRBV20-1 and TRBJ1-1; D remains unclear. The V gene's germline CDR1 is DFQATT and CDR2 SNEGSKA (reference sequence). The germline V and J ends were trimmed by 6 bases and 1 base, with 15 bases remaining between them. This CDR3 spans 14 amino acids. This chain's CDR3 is CSAPRRTANTEAFF. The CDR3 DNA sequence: TGCAGTGCACCTAGGCGGACGGCGAACACTGAAGCTTTCTTT.

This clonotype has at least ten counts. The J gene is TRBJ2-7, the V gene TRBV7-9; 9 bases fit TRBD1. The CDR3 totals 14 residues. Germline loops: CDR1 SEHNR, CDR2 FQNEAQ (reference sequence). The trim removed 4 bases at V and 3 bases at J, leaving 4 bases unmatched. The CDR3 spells CASSSGTGIYEQYF. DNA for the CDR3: TGTGCCAGCAGCTCAGGGACAGGGATCTACGAGCAGTACTTC.

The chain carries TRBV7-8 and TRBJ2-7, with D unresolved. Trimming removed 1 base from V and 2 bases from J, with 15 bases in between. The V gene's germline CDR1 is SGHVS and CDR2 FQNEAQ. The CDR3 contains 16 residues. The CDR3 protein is CASSLVRRPVTYEQYF. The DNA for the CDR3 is TGTGCCAGCAGCTTAGTGAGGCGGCCAGTTACCTACGAGCAGTACTTC.

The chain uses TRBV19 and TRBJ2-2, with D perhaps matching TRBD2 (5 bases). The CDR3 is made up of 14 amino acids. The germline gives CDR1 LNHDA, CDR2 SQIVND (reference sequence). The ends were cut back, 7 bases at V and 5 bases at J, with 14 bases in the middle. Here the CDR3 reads CASNEGVRTGELFF. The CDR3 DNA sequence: TGTGCCAGTAACGAGGGCGTGAGGACCGGGGAGCTGTTTTTT.

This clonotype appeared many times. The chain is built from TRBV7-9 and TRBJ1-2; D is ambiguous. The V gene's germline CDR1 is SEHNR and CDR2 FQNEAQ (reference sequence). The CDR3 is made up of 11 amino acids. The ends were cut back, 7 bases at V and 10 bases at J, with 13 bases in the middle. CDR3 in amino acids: CASIRRGIYTF. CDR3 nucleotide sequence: TGTGCCAGCATCCGCCGGGGAATCTACACCTTC.

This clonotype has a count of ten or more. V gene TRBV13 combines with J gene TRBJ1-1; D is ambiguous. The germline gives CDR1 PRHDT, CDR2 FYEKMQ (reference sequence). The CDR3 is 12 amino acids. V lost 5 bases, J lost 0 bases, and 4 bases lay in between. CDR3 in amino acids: CASSQVNTEAFF. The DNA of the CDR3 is TGTGCCAGCAGCCAGGTGAACACTGAAGCTTTCTTT.

CDR3 coding DNA: TGTGCCAGCAGCTCCCCAAGGATGGGGACTGAAGCTTTCTTT. Its protein product is CASSSPRMGTEAFF. The chain couples TRBV7-2 to TRBJ1-1; unclear D gene. The germline V gene encodes CDR1 SGHTA and CDR2 FQGNSA. The germline V and J ends were trimmed by 4 bases and 5 bases, with 14 bases remaining between them. The CDR3 consists of 14 residues.

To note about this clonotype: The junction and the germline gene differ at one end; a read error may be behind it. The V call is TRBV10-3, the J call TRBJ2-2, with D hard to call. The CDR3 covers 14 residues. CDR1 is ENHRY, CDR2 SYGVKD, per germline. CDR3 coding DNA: TGTGCCAGCAGTGGACCTTCGAACACCGGGGAGCTGTTTTTT. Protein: CASSGPSNTGELFF.

The CDR3 nucleotides are TGTGCCAGCAGCTCCGACAACAGGGTTGGGGAGACCCAGTACTTC. Protein: CASSSDNRVGETQYF. This chain uses TRBV12-3 or TRBV12-4 with TRBJ2-5; D perhaps matches TRBD1 (6 bases). Trimming removed 6 bases at V and 5 bases at J, with 19 bases between. The CDR3 runs 15 residues.

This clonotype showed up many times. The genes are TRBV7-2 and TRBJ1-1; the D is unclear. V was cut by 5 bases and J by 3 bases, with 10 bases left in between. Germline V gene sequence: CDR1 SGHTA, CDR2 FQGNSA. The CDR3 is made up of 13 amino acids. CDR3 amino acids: CASSPQQDTEAFF. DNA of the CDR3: TGTGCCAGCAGCCCACAGCAGGACACTGAAGCTTTCTTT.